This record looks at one T cell receptor beta chain sequence and its context. A second PCR of 7 to 11 cycles used a sample-barcoded 5' primer and a J-beta primer mix. From the 5' RACE reads, TCRdb called clonotypes with MiXCR, one entry per CDR3 protein. The sample shows around 1,700,000 distinct CDR3 sequences, roughly 28% of them seen only once. The data stem from a study of blood T cells in healthy people across ages. The sequenced sample was blood. The clonotype was recovered from a woman aged 25 to 39 in good health.

CDR3 region: CSASAGGPYNEQFF. CDR3 nucleotides: TGCAGTGCTTCAGCAGGGGGTCCCTACAATGAGCAGTTCTTC. The J gene is TRBJ2-1, the V gene TRBV20-1, with TRBD1 identical over 7 bases. Looked up from germline, CDR1 is DFQATT and CDR2 is SNEGSKA (reference sequence). V gave up 5 bases and J gave up 2 bases; unmatched junction bases: 6. The CDR3 spans 14 residues.